The 29 T cell receptor beta chains below were found in one sample sequenced in a study of blood T cells in healthy people across ages. With a J-beta primer mix and a sample-barcoded 5' primer, a second PCR ran roughly 6 to 11 cycles. TCRdb reprocessed the 5' RACE reads with MiXCR, giving one entry per CDR3 protein. The table records around 940,000 distinct CDR3 sequences, 51% of them present only once. Sequencing was performed on blood. The receptors come from a woman aged 55-70 years in good health.

This chain connects TRBV29-1 to TRBJ2-3, with 7 bases fitting TRBD1. Germline CDR1 and CDR2: SQVTM and ANQGSEA. This CDR3 contains 13 residues. Trimming took 5 bases from V and 3 from J; bases not matched to a gene: 5. The CDR3 here is CSVRGGATDTQYF. The CDR3 DNA reads TGCAGCGTTAGAGGGGGCGCGACAGATACGCAGTATTTT.

The chain joins TRBV18 to TRBJ2-5, with a weak D call TRBD2 (5 bases). The CDR3 is 15 amino acids. The germline CDR1 and CDR2 sequences are KGHSH and LQKENI. V lost 2 bases, J lost 4 bases, and 14 bases lay in between. This CDR3 is CASSPSPSPGETQYF. As DNA, the CDR3 is TGTGCCAGCTCACCAAGTCCTAGCCCTGGAGAGACCCAGTACTTC.

This clonotype was counted only a few times. The chain combines TRBV3-1 with TRBJ2-3, with 7 bases fitting TRBD2. V trimming: 8 bases; J trimming: 5 bases; junction bases outside the gene matches: 1. Germline V lookup: CDR1 LGHDT, CDR2 YNNKEL (reference sequence). The CDR3 extends over 11 amino acids. CDR3 residues: CASASGDTQYF. The DNA for the CDR3 is TGTGCCAGCGCTAGCGGAGATACGCAGTATTTT.

This clonotype has a count of ten or more. This chain connects TRBV29-1 to TRBJ1-5; D is possibly TRBD1 (5 bases). V lost 4 bases, J lost 2 bases, and 6 bases lay in between. The CDR3 contains 12 residues. Looked up from germline, CDR1 is SQVTM and CDR2 is ANQGSEA. This chain's CDR3 is CSVGGGNQPQHF. CDR3 sequence (DNA): TGCAGCGTTGGAGGGGGCAATCAGCCCCAGCATTTT.

The chain has TRBV20-1 and TRBJ2-1, with D possibly matching TRBD1 (5 bases). The V end was cut by 6 bases, the J end by 7 bases, with 25 bases between. Germline lookup yields CDR1 DFQATT and CDR2 SNEGSKA (reference sequence). The CDR3 loop spans 16 amino acids. The CDR3 DNA reads TGCAGTGCGGGCGGCAACCCAGGCAGGGCGACGAATGAGCAGTTCTTC. Encoded protein: CSAGGNPGRATNEQFF.

The V call is TRBV18, the J call TRBJ2-7; D may match TRBD1 or TRBD2 (5 bases each). The CDR3 consists of 14 residues. Germline V gene data show CDR1 as KGHSH and CDR2 as LQKENI. With 3 bases removed from V and 3 bases from J, the gap between germline ends came to 12 bases. The CDR3 here is CASSPNRDDYEQYF. Here the CDR3 DNA reads TGTGCCAGCTCACCGAACCGGGACGACTACGAGCAGTACTTC.

The V and J genes are TRBV15 and TRBJ2-3; no clear D gene. Germline CDR1 LNHNV, CDR2 YYDKDF (reference sequence). The CDR3 runs to 14 residues. Trimming left V 0 bases short and J 5 bases short, with 9 bases between. The CDR3 sequence is CATSRDRDIDTQYF. In DNA form, the CDR3 reads TGTGCCACCAGCAGAGATCGAGATATAGATACGCAGTATTTT.

The chain couples TRBV6-5 to TRBJ2-1; TRBD1 matches at 11 bases. Germline values: CDR1 MNHEY, CDR2 SVGAGI. The CDR3 loop spans 16 amino acids. Unmatched junction bases numbered 13, after V lost 6 bases and J lost 9 bases. The CDR3, as DNA: TGTGCCAGCAGCCGCGCCTTGGGACAGGGGGTCGGTGAGCAGTTCTTC. Translated: CASSRALGQGVGEQFF.

This sequence joins TRBV2 and TRBJ2-6; D gene unclear. The V end lost 2 bases, the J end lost 4 bases, and 9 bases lay between the germline ends. In germline, CDR1 is SNHLY, CDR2 FYNNEI. CDR3 length: 15 residues. For the CDR3, the DNA is TGTGCCAGCAGTGAACCTACGAGGGGGGCCAACGTCCTGACTTTC. The encoded protein is CASSEPTRGANVLTF.

This clonotype was counted a few times. This chain joins TRBV5-4 and TRBJ1-2, with TRBD1 identical over 10 bases. The CDR3 is made up of 14 amino acids. V lost 5 bases and J lost 4; bases outside the gene matches: 5. CDR1 SGHNT and CDR2 YYREEE come from the germline V gene (reference sequence). The CDR3 is CASRRQGAGYGYTF. For the CDR3, the DNA is TGTGCCAGCAGAAGACAGGGGGCGGGCTATGGCTACACCTTC.

This clonotype was counted only a few times. The chain links TRBV18 to TRBJ2-1; D is undetermined. This CDR3 has 12 residues. Between the trimmed V and J ends, which lost 0 bases and 12 bases, there was a span of 9 bases. Germline lookup yields CDR1 KGHSH and CDR2 LQKENI. CDR3 sequence: CASSPPGGRQFF. CDR3 sequence (DNA): TGTGCCAGCTCACCACCGGGCGGTCGGCAGTTCTTC.

This chain connects TRBV29-1 to TRBJ2-2, with 10 bases aligning to TRBD2. The CDR3 contains 15 residues. The V gene end was trimmed by 4 bases and the J gene end by 1 base; junction bases not matched to a gene: 3. The V gene's germline CDR1 is SQVTM and CDR2 ANQGSEA. The CDR3 is CSVVGLAENTGELFF. DNA of the CDR3: TGCAGCGTTGTAGGACTAGCGGAGAACACCGGGGAGCTGTTTTTT.

V and J are TRBV2 and TRBJ1-6; D is uncertain. CDR1 and CDR2 from the germline V gene are SNHLY and FYNNEI. This CDR3 has 16 residues. V dropped 6 bases and J dropped 0 bases, with 12 bases sitting between them. DNA for the CDR3: TGTGCCAGCAGCGCAATCGTTAGCTCCTATAATTCACCCCTCCACTTT. This translates into CASSAIVSSYNSPLHF.

The gene calls are TRBV20-1 and TRBJ2-5; D not resolved. The DNA matches TRBJ2-7 better at its end, which makes the J call doubtful. Looked up from germline, CDR1 is DFQATT and CDR2 is SNEGSKA (reference sequence). The CDR3 has 12 residues. In DNA, the CDR3 is TGCAGTGCTAGAGATACGCGCTACGAGCAGTACTTC. Protein: CSARDTRYEQYF.

The gene calls are TRBV11-2 and TRBJ1-2; D unresolved. Germline CDR1 reads SGHAT; CDR2 reads FQNNGV. This CDR3 contains 13 residues. V was cut by 4 bases and J by 6 bases, with 12 bases left in between. In DNA, the CDR3 is TGTGCCAGCAGCTCCCAACTCCCGAATGGCTACACCTTC. Its protein product is CASSSQLPNGYTF.

On this clonotype: Mismatch with germline at one junction end may stem from a read error. The rearrangement links TRBV12-3 or TRBV12-4 to TRBJ2-5; perhaps TRBD2 as D (5 bases). The CDR3 extends over 12 amino acids. The CDR3 region has the DNA TGTGCCAGCAGTCTAGCCCCCCTTGAGCAGTACTTC. It translates to CASSLAPLEQYF.

This rearrangement joins TRBV6-2 or TRBV6-3 to TRBJ2-3; 8 nucleotides agree with TRBD2. Trimming took 5 bases from V and 3 from J; bases not matched to a gene: 7. This CDR3 comprises 15 residues. Germline CDR1 reads MNHEY; CDR2 reads SVGEGT. Written as DNA, the CDR3 is TGTGCCAGCAGTCCCGGGAGGGCGTATACAGATACGCAGTATTTT. Encoded protein: CASSPGRAYTDTQYF.

The CDR3, as DNA: TGTGCCAGCAGTCCCCCTGGGGGCCCGAATTTCTACGAGCAGTACTTC. Encoded protein: CASSPPGGPNFYEQYF. J is TRBJ2-7 and V is TRBV28, with D possibly TRBD1 on 6 matching bases. Germline V gene lookup returns CDR1 MDHEN and CDR2 SYDVKM. The V end lost 5 bases, the J end lost 3 bases, and 20 bases lay between the germline ends. The CDR3 runs to 16 residues.

This chain connects TRBV20-1 to TRBJ2-7; no reliable D call. Germline CDR1 DFQATT, CDR2 SNEGSKA (reference sequence). V was trimmed by 6 bases and J by 1 base, leaving 19 bases between them. The CDR3 is 15 residues long. CDR3 sequence reads: CSADMRNESSYEQYF. The CDR3 bases are TGCAGTGCCGACATGAGAAATGAATCATCCTACGAGCAGTACTTC.

This sequence joins TRBV7-9 and TRBJ2-3; 9 bases map to TRBD1. The CDR3 is 12 residues long. Germline V gene sequence: CDR1 SEHNR, CDR2 FQNEAQ (reference sequence). Trimming took 8 bases from V and 4 from J; bases not matched to a gene: 1. The CDR3 region has the DNA TGTGCCAGCGGACAGGGGTCAGATACGCAGTATTTT. This sequence encodes CASGQGSDTQYF.

V usage is TRBV12-3 or TRBV12-4 and J usage is TRBJ2-1; weak D call: TRBD1 (5 bases). This CDR3 region has 11 residues. V lost 6 bases to trimming and J lost 9 bases, with 9 bases between them. The CDR3 sequence: CASSWGGEQFF. The CDR3 DNA reads TGTGCCAGCAGCTGGGGCGGTGAGCAGTTCTTC.

This clonotype was seen a few times. V gene TRBV4-1 combines with J gene TRBJ2-7, with 8 bases identical to TRBD2. V was clipped by 2 bases and J by 3 bases; unmatched bases: 12. The CDR3 contains 17 residues. In germline, CDR1 is MGHRA, CDR2 YSYEKL. Written as DNA, the CDR3 is TGCGCCAGCAGCCAAAGGCCGATAGCGGGAAGGTTCTACGAGCAGTACTTC. The encoded protein is CASSQRPIAGRFYEQYF.

This clonotype appeared once. The J gene is TRBJ2-1, the V gene TRBV7-3; the D gene could be TRBD1 or TRBD2 (6 bases each). The CDR3 sequence is 14 residues long. V was shortened by 5 bases and J by 6 bases, with 14 bases between the two germline ends. Per germline, CDR1 SGHTA and CDR2 FQGTGA. In DNA, the CDR3 is TGTGCCAGCAGCAAACAGGGACTTGCCAATGAGCAGTTCTTC. Protein sequence: CASSKQGLANEQFF.

This clonotype came up many times. V gene TRBV11-2 combines with J gene TRBJ2-5; 10 nucleotides align to TRBD2. J gave up 5 bases and V 1 base, and 4 bases lay outside the gene matches. CDR3 length: 15 amino acids. The germline gives CDR1 SGHAT, CDR2 FQNNGV. CDR3 nucleotides: TGTGCCAGCAGCTTAGCCAGCGGGAGGGTGGAGACCCAGTACTTC. Translating it yields CASSLASGRVETQYF.

V usage is TRBV7-2 and J usage is TRBJ2-5; the match to TRBD2 covers 7 bases. The J call could be wrong; TRBJ2-1 is a better fit for the DNA end. CDR1 and CDR2 from the germline V gene are SGHTA and FQGNSA. This CDR3 is built from 22 residues. CDR3 residues: CASSLAAWTGGLDSARQETQFF. DNA of the CDR3: TGTGCCAGCAGCTTAGCCGCCTGGACGGGAGGCTTGGATAGCGCAAGACAAGAGACCCAGTTCTTC.

This clonotype was detected only a few times. This chain joins TRBV11-2 and TRBJ2-5; D remains ambiguous. The CDR3 has 12 residues. Trimming took off 5 bases at V and 5 bases at J, with 9 bases between the two ends. CDR1 is SGHAT and CDR2 is FQNNGV in the germline V gene. CDR3 nucleotides: TGTGCCAGCAGCGGGTCGGCGGAGACCCAGTACTTC. Translation: CASSGSAETQYF.

The V call is TRBV28, the J call TRBJ2-3; the D is unclear. In germline, CDR1 is MDHEN, CDR2 SYDVKM. V lost 3 bases and J lost 4, with 5 bases in between. The length of the CDR3 is 12 residues. The CDR3 DNA reads as TGTGCCAGCAGTTTCGACGCAGATACGCAGTATTTT. It yields the protein CASSFDADTQYF.

The CDR3 spells CSVQQGSFDQPQHF. In nucleotides, the CDR3 is TGCAGCGTTCAGCAGGGGTCGTTCGATCAGCCCCAGCATTTT. V is TRBV29-1 and J is TRBJ1-5, with D maybe TRBD1 (6 bases). V lost 5 bases and J 5 bases, leaving 16 bases between the germline ends. Looked up from germline, CDR1 is SQVTM and CDR2 is ANQGSEA. The CDR3 has 14 amino acids.

To note about this clonotype: One end of the junction is discordant with germline, which a read error may explain. This rearrangement joins TRBV20-1 to TRBJ2-5; TRBD2 might be the D (5 bases). CDR3 length equals 15 residues. The V gene's germline CDR1 is DFQATT and CDR2 SNEGSKA (reference sequence). The CDR3 DNA sequence: TGCAGTACTAGAGTCCCTCCCAGCGGAAAAGAGACCCAGTACTTC. Translating it yields CSTRVPPSGKETQYF.